A selection of T cell receptor beta chains follows, all from one sample in a study of patients and donors after allogeneic stem cell transplantation. Each CDR3 protein gets one entry after TCRdb re-called the RT-PCR reads with MiXCR. In the table there are approximately 99,000 distinct CDR3 sequences, around 33% of which are singletons. The specimen was blood, either unsorted or a sorted T cell fraction (not recorded which). The receptors were gathered from a human donor who was either an allogeneic HSCT recipient or a stem cell or donor lymphocyte infusion donor (not recorded which). It is not recorded whose cells these are; they may come from a transplant donor. Both conserved end residues are part of each CDR3. Each record gives: CDR3 length, V gene, clone size, D gene, J gene, CDR3 DNA, CDR3 protein. The D gene is left open where the match is weak. Expanded clones are given a class, and other clones once, few, many or no size at all.

11	TRBV28	few	-	TRBJ2-5	TGTGCCAGCAGCAGAGAAGAGACCCAGTACTTC	CASSREETQYF
15	TRBV20-1	-	-	TRBJ2-7	TGCAGTGCGCGAGGGGGACCGTCGTTCTCCTACGAGCAGTACTTC	CSARGGPSFSYEQYF
16	TRBV7-9	few	-	TRBJ1-6	TGTGCCAGCAGCTTATTTGCGGGGGAAGTAGGTTCACCCCTCCACTTT	CASSLFAGEVGSPLHF
20	TRBV29-1	-	-	TRBJ1-1	TGCAGCGTTGAAGAACCCCCCCATTCCCTTGGACACTTCATGAACACTGAAGCTTTCTTT	CSVEEPPHSLGHFMNTEAFF
13	TRBV12-3/TRBV12-4	-	-	TRBJ2-7	TGTGCCAGCAGCCCCTCCTCTCGCTACGAGCAGTACTTC	CASSPSSRYEQYF
14	TRBV18	-	TRBD2	TRBJ2-1	TGTGCCAGCTCACCTGGACTAGCGGGAGATGAGCAGTTCTTC	CASSPGLAGDEQFF
13	TRBV4-3	few	-	TRBJ2-1	TGCGCCAGCAGCCAACCGGGGTTGGATGAGCAGTTCTTC	CASSQPGLDEQFF
15	TRBV7-9	-	-	TRBJ1-1	TGTGCCAGCAGCTTAGCGACAACCATGAACACTGAAGCTTTCTTT	CASSLATTMNTEAFF
14	TRBV28	many	-	TRBJ1-1	TGTGCCAGCAGACCAGGGGTCCTGAACACTGAAGCTTTCTTT	CASRPGVLNTEAFF
11	TRBV2	-	-	TRBJ1-2	TGTGCCATCTACGACACCTATGGCTACACCTTC	CAIYDTYGYTF
17	TRBV28	once	TRBD2	TRBJ2-5	TGTGCCAGCAGTTTACGGGGACTAGCGGGAGATCGAGAGACCCAGTACTTC	CASSLRGLAGDRETQYF
15	TRBV5-1	-	TRBD2	TRBJ2-7	TGCGCCAGCAGCTTGGACACTAGCGGGACCTACGAGCAGTACTTC	CASSLDTSGTYEQYF
13	TRBV14	-	-	TRBJ1-2	TGTGCCAGCAGCCAACAGGGGACCTATGGCTACACCTTC	CASSQQGTYGYTF
14	TRBV12-3/TRBV12-4	-	-	TRBJ2-7	TGTGCCAGCAGTCCCTCAGTGGGCCCCTACGAGCAGTACTTC	CASSPSVGPYEQYF
14	TRBV24-1	-	-	TRBJ2-1	TGTGCCACCAGTGATTTATGGGGTTCGGGGGAGCAGTTCTTC	CATSDLWGSGEQFF
16	TRBV7-6	many	TRBD1	TRBJ1-2	TGTGCCAGCAGCTCCCTGCCGGACAGGGATATCTATGGCTACACCTTC	CASSSLPDRDIYGYTF
16	TRBV9	-	-	TRBJ2-2	TGTGCCAGCAGCGCCCTCCCCGGGACGCACACCGGGGAGCTGTTTTTT	CASSALPGTHTGELFF
14	TRBV5-1	-	-	TRBJ2-5	TGCGCCAGCAGCTTGTCCGGTTCACAAGAGACCCAGTACTTC	CASSLSGSQETQYF
14	TRBV7-7	-	TRBD1	TRBJ2-3	TGTGCTAGCAACCGACAGGGATGCACAGATACGCAGTATTTT	CASNRQGCTDTQYF
14	TRBV4-2	few	-	TRBJ1-6	TGTGCCAGCAGCGGAGACGGAAGGAATTCACCCCTCCACTTT	CASSGDGRNSPLHF
15	TRBV12-3/TRBV12-4	few	TRBD1	TRBJ2-3	TGTGCCAGCAATCGACGACAGGGGCTCACAGATACGCAGTATTTT	CASNRRQGLTDTQYF
16	TRBV7-8	-	-	TRBJ2-5	TGTGCCAGCAGCTTAGCGGATTATGGCCTGGGGGAGACCCAGTACTTC	CASSLADYGLGETQYF
15	TRBV6-2/TRBV6-3	-	-	TRBJ2-4	TGTGCCAGCAGCGCGGCCAGGGGAGCCAAAAACATTCAGTACTTC	CASSAARGAKNIQYF
14	TRBV6-2/TRBV6-3	-	TRBD1	TRBJ2-2	TGTGCCAGCAGTTACGGGACAGTATTGGGGGAGCTGTTTTTT	CASSYGTVLGELFF
16	TRBV4-2	few	-	TRBJ2-1	TGTGCCAGCAGCCCCTATGGTGGCGGGTTAACCAATGAGCAGTTCTTC	CASSPYGGGLTNEQFF
11	TRBV7-2	few	-	TRBJ1-2	TGTGCCAGCAGCCCACTAAGTGGCTACACCTTC	CASSPLSGYTF
13	TRBV20-1	-	-	TRBJ2-1	TGCAGTGCGAGAGGGAGGAACGGGAATGAGCAGTTCTTC	CSARGRNGNEQFF
16	TRBV6-2/TRBV6-3	-	TRBD1	TRBJ1-3	TGTGCCAGCAGTTCCGGGACAGGGGGCTCCGGAAACACCATATATTTT	CASSSGTGGSGNTIYF
13	TRBV9	few	-	TRBJ1-1	TGTGCCAGCAGCGTTCTAGCGAACACTGAAGCTTTCTTT	CASSVLANTEAFF
15	TRBV29-1	-	TRBD2	TRBJ2-1	TGCAGCGTTGTCCGGGGGGCGGGAGGACCCAATGAGCAGTTCTTC	CSVVRGAGGPNEQFF
15	TRBV6-5	once	-	TRBJ2-5	TGTGCCAGCAGCCCCTCCGGGACATTTCAAGAGACCCAGTACTTC	CASSPSGTFQETQYF
12	TRBV7-2	-	-	TRBJ2-3	TGTGCCAGCAGCTCGCTAGGGGATACGCAGTATTTT	CASSSLGDTQYF
12	TRBV7-9	few	-	TRBJ1-6	TGTGCCAGCAGCTTAGATAATTCACCCCTCCACTTT	CASSLDNSPLHF
15	TRBV11-2	-	TRBD2	TRBJ2-1	TGTGCCAGCAGCCCTACTAGCGGGGCAAACAATGAGCAGTTCTTC	CASSPTSGANNEQFF
17	TRBV20-1	few	-	TRBJ1-2	TGCAGTGCTAGAGCCTCTGAAAGGCGGGCACTGAACTATGGCTACACCTTC	CSARASERRALNYGYTF
14	TRBV15	few	-	TRBJ1-2	TGTGCCACCAGTCCCGATACGCCATTGGGTGGCTACACCTTC	CATSPDTPLGGYTF
12	TRBV20-1	many	-	TRBJ1-5	TGCAGTGCTAGAGAGCCCAATCAGCCCCAGCATTTT	CSAREPNQPQHF
15	TRBV5-1	few	TRBD1	TRBJ1-3	TGCGCCAGCAGCCTGGACAGGGCTCCTGGAAACACCATATATTTT	CASSLDRAPGNTIYF
15	TRBV6-6	few	TRBD1	TRBJ1-1	TGTGCCAGCAGTAGAATGACAGGGCCGAACACTGAAGCTTTCTTT	CASSRMTGPNTEAFF
13	TRBV5-1	-	TRBD1	TRBJ1-2	TGCGCCAGCAGCTTAGGGACAGCCTCTGGCTACACCTTC	CASSLGTASGYTF
12	TRBV28	once	-	TRBJ2-1	TGTGCCAGCAGTTCATTGACCCTCGAGCAGTTCTTC	CASSSLTLEQFF
15	TRBV6-6	-	-	TRBJ2-5	TGTGCCAGCAGTTACGATGCGGGATGGGCAGAGACCCAGTACTTC	CASSYDAGWAETQYF
13	TRBV3-1	-	-	TRBJ1-1	TGTGCCAGCAGTCTCACGTGGTACACTGAAGCTTTCTTT	CASSLTWYTEAFF
14	TRBV5-1	many	-	TRBJ1-1	TGCGCCAGCAGCTTGATCGGTAACAGCCCTGAAGCTTTCTTT	CASSLIGNSPEAFF
15	TRBV5-1	-	-	TRBJ2-5	TGCGCCAGCAGCTTGACCGGGACACCGGGAGAGACCCAGTACTTC	CASSLTGTPGETQYF
17	TRBV27	-	TRBD1	TRBJ1-1	TGTGCCAGCAGTTGGGGGACAGGAGGGCGGAAATTCACTGAAGCTTTCTTT	CASSWGTGGRKFTEAFF
18	TRBV4-3	few	TRBD1	TRBJ1-1	TGCGCCAGCAGCCAAGTCGTTTGGCAGGGGGCCGCCGATACTGAAGCTTTCTTT	CASSQVVWQGAADTEAFF
16	TRBV27	few	TRBD1	TRBJ2-7	TGTGCCAGCAGTTTTCCCGGGACAGGTATCTCCTACGAGCAGTACTTC	CASSFPGTGISYEQYF
12	TRBV28	-	-	TRBJ2-1	TGTGCCAGCATTTCCACCCGAGGAACGCAGTTCTTC	CASISTRGTQFF
14	TRBV12-3/TRBV12-4	-	-	TRBJ2-7	TGTGCCAGCAACCAGGAGCCAGGGATATACGAGCAGTACTTC	CASNQEPGIYEQYF
13	TRBV12-3/TRBV12-4	few	-	TRBJ1-5	TGTGCCAGCAGTTCACGGAGCAATCAGCCCCAGCATTTT	CASSSRSNQPQHF
15	TRBV15	few	TRBD1	TRBJ2-7	TGTGCCACCAGCAGAGATACAGCCAGGGGGTACGAGCAGTACTTC	CATSRDTARGYEQYF
15	TRBV7-9	few	-	TRBJ1-1	TGTGCCAGCAGCTTAGGGCGGGGGCGCGTCACTGAAGCTTTCTTT	CASSLGRGRVTEAFF
15	TRBV7-2	-	-	TRBJ1-1	TGTGCCAGCAGCTCCACCTTCGGCCATATAACTGAAGCTTTCTTT	CASSSTFGHITEAFF
15	TRBV5-1	-	-	TRBJ1-6	TGCGCCAGCAGCCTCAGGACCCCGCAGTTGGCACCCCTCCACTTT	CASSLRTPQLAPLHF